Listed below are T cell receptor beta chains from one sample, sequenced in a study of blood T cell repertoires in COVID-19. Libraries were prepared by immunoSEQ multiplex PCR; TCRdb keeps only in-frame clonotypes and omits some of them. Of 64,000 or so clones listed, roughly 80% are singletons. The sequencing input was peripheral blood. The receptors come from a human donor in a cohort sampled during active COVID-19. Both conserved end residues are part of each CDR3. A D gene is named only where the DNA matches it firmly. Where a row states a size, it is once, few, many or the class of an expanded clone; other rows omit it.

V,J,D,size,CDR3,DNA
TRBV6-2/TRBV6-3,TRBJ2-3,-,-,CASIPVGGDTQYF,TGTGCCAGCATCCCGGTGGGGGGAGATACGCAGTATTTT
TRBV19,TRBJ2-1,-,once,CASSSSVYNEQFF,TGTGCCAGTAGTTCCAGCGTTTACAATGAGCAGTTCTTC
TRBV6-5,TRBJ1-6,TRBD1,-,CASSRQGGESPLHF,TGTGCCAGCAGTCGACAGGGCGGGGAGTCACCCCTCCACTTT
TRBV30,TRBJ1-1,TRBD1,once,CARTGVAEAFF,TGTGCACGGACAGGGGTCGCTGAAGCTTTCTTT
TRBV5-1,TRBJ2-1,TRBD2,-,CASRKLLAGDSYNEQFF,TGCGCCAGCAGGAAACTACTAGCGGGAGACTCCTACAATGAGCAGTTCTTC
TRBV5-1,TRBJ2-2,TRBD1,-,CASSLTVGQVAAGELFF,TGCGCCAGCAGCCTTACGGTGGGACAGGTGGCTGCCGGGGAGCTGTTTTTT
TRBV19,TRBJ2-3,TRBD2,few,CASSIDNLAGGRGDTQYF,TGTGCCAGTAGTATAGACAATCTAGCGGGAGGTCGAGGAGATACGCAGTATTTT
TRBV7-9,TRBJ2-5,-,-,CASSSRGGGETQYF,TGTGCCAGCAGCTCGAGGGGAGGAGGAGAGACCCAGTACTTC
TRBV28,TRBJ2-1,TRBD2,-,CASSLQGLARYEQFF,TGTGCCAGCAGTTTACAAGGACTAGCGAGATATGAGCAGTTCTTC
TRBV28,TRBJ2-7,TRBD2,-,CASSLAGAYEQYF,TGTGCCAGCAGTTTAGCGGGAGCCTACGAGCAGTACTTC
TRBV28,TRBJ1-1,-,-,CASSFIASRGTEAFF,TGTGCCAGCAGTTTTATAGCATCTCGGGGTACTGAAGCTTTCTTT
TRBV9,TRBJ1-5,-,-,CASSNTDSNQPQHF,TGTGCCAGCAGCAACACCGATAGCAATCAGCCCCAGCATTTT
TRBV18,TRBJ2-7,-,-,CASSPPSEAYEQYF,TGTGCCAGCTCACCACCCTCTGAGGCGTACGAGCAGTACTTC
TRBV11-2,TRBJ1-3,-,-,CASSSRSRGSGNTIYF,TGTGCCAGCAGCTCCCGGTCCCGGGGAAGTGGAAACACCATATATTTT
TRBV27,TRBJ1-4,-,-,CASSLGIPREGEEKLFF,TGTGCCAGCAGTTTAGGTATCCCGAGGGAGGGTGAGGAAAAACTGTTTTTT
TRBV4-1,TRBJ2-5,-,-,CASSQELYPETQYF,TGCGCCAGCAGCCAAGAACTATATCCGGAGACCCAGTACTTC
TRBV7-9,TRBJ2-1,-,few,CASSFLNEQFF,TGTGCCAGCAGCTTTTTAAATGAGCAGTTCTTC
TRBV27,TRBJ1-2,-,-,CASKVGGWDGYTF,TGTGCCAGCAAAGTGGGGGGATGGGATGGCTACACCTTC
TRBV24-1,TRBJ1-5,TRBD1,-,CATSDRTGFQPQHF,TGTGCCACCAGTGACCGGACAGGGTTTCAGCCCCAGCATTTT
TRBV6-5,TRBJ2-1,TRBD1,-,CASRDRVYNEQFF,TGTGCCAGCAGGGACAGGGTCTACAATGAGCAGTTCTTC
TRBV29-1,TRBJ1-2,-,-,CSVGTTYGYTF,TGCAGCGTTGGGACAACCTATGGCTACACCTTC
TRBV2,TRBJ2-2,TRBD1,-,CASRAKTGGGPGELFF,TGTGCCAGCAGGGCCAAGACAGGGGGAGGCCCCGGGGAGCTGTTTTTT
TRBV4-3,TRBJ1-2,-,-,CASSQRDSEGFNYGYTF,TGCGCCAGCAGCCAAAGGGACTCCGAGGGTTTCAACTATGGCTACACCTTC
TRBV7-2,TRBJ1-2,-,-,CASSFRSGLSYGYTF,TGTGCCAGCAGCTTCCGTTCAGGGCTCTCCTATGGCTACACCTTC
TRBV5-1,TRBJ2-3,-,-,CASSLASGETQGFF,TGCGCCAGCAGCTTGGCCTCAGGGGAGACTCAGGGCTTTTTT
TRBV29-1,TRBJ2-5,-,-,CSVDADRETQYF,TGCAGCGTTGACGCCGACAGGGAGACCCAGTACTTC
TRBV6-5,TRBJ2-1,-,few,CASSYGPEVDNEQFF,TGTGCCAGCAGTTACGGGCCGGAGGTCGACAATGAGCAGTTCTTC
TRBV6-5,TRBJ1-5,-,-,CASSPAGSSGSQHF,TGTGCCAGCAGTCCCGCGGGGTCAAGCGGGTCCCAGCATTTT
TRBV9,TRBJ1-4,-,once,CASSVEGGRSEKLFF,TGTGCCAGCAGCGTAGAGGGGGGGCGAAGTGAAAAACTGTTTTTT
TRBV7-2,TRBJ2-7,TRBD2,-,CASSLGGGSTEQYF,TGTGCCAGCAGCTTAGGGGGCGGGAGTACCGAGCAGTACTTC
TRBV29-1,TRBJ2-7,-,-,CSVEVLVGEQYF,TGCAGCGTTGAAGTCCTAGTCGGAGAGCAGTACTTC